These T cell receptor beta chains were read from a single sample in a study of graft-versus-host responses after intestinal transplantation. Antigen specificity for these receptors is unknown. TCRdb keeps only in-frame clones here, not all; method: immunoSEQ multiplex PCR. This table has under 85,000 clones, 94% appearing once. The sequences come from unstimulated CD8+ T cells sorted from spleen or lymph node cells, collected before intestinal transplant. Every receptor here comes from a human donor who received an intestinal transplant. CDR3s include the opening cysteine and the closing phenylalanine or tryptophan. The D gene is left open where the match is weak. Only some rows state a clone size, as once, few, many or a class for expanded clones.

v_gene: TRBV19; j_gene: TRBJ1-5; len: 15; d_gene: TRBD1; abundance: .; CDR3nt: TGTGCCAGTAGCCCGAGGACAGGGGGTAATCAGCCCCAGCATTTT; CDR3aa: CASSPRTGGNQPQHF
v_gene: TRBV30; j_gene: TRBJ2-1; len: 12; d_gene: .; abundance: once; CDR3nt: TGTGCCTGGAGTGTAAAAGCAAATGAGCAGTTCTTC; CDR3aa: CAWSVKANEQFF
v_gene: TRBV5-6; j_gene: TRBJ2-7; len: 17; d_gene: .; abundance: .; CDR3nt: TGTGCCAGCAGCTTTTTGTTCACCGGGACGAGGTTCTCCGAGCAGTACTTC; CDR3aa: CASSFLFTGTRFSEQYF
v_gene: TRBV27; j_gene: TRBJ2-7; len: 13; d_gene: .; abundance: .; CDR3nt: TGTGCCAGCAGTTTGCGGGGCTCCTACGAGCAGTACTTC; CDR3aa: CASSLRGSYEQYF
v_gene: TRBV6-5; j_gene: TRBJ2-1; len: 11; d_gene: .; abundance: .; CDR3nt: TGTGCCAGCAGTTACTTTCTCGGGCAGTTCTTC; CDR3aa: CASSYFLGQFF
v_gene: TRBV5-1; j_gene: TRBJ2-2; len: 13; d_gene: .; abundance: .; CDR3nt: TGCGCCAGCAGCTTGGCCTCGCCCGGGGAGCTGTTTTTT; CDR3aa: CASSLASPGELFF
v_gene: TRBV5-1; j_gene: TRBJ2-1; len: 14; d_gene: .; abundance: .; CDR3nt: TGCGCCAGCAGCTTCAAGGGGCTAGGGGATGAGCAGTTCTTC; CDR3aa: CASSFKGLGDEQFF
v_gene: TRBV14; j_gene: TRBJ2-7; len: 16; d_gene: TRBD1; abundance: .; CDR3nt: TGTGCCAGCAGCCAAGATAAGACAGGGGAACCCTACGAGCAGTACTTC; CDR3aa: CASSQDKTGEPYEQYF
v_gene: TRBV7-9; j_gene: TRBJ2-3; len: 16; d_gene: .; abundance: .; CDR3nt: TGTGCCAGCATCCTCAGGCGGGCAGGGAAAACAGATACGCAGTATTTT; CDR3aa: CASILRRAGKTDTQYF
v_gene: TRBV13; j_gene: TRBJ2-5; len: 16; d_gene: TRBD2; abundance: few; CDR3nt: TGTGCCAGCAGCTTAGTGGCTAGCGGGATTAAAGAGACCCAGTACTTC; CDR3aa: CASSLVASGIKETQYF
v_gene: TRBV27; j_gene: TRBJ2-7; len: 15; d_gene: TRBD2; abundance: .; CDR3nt: TGTGCCAGCAGCCTCGCGGGGGGCAGGTCCTACGAGCAGTACTTC; CDR3aa: CASSLAGGRSYEQYF
v_gene: TRBV13; j_gene: TRBJ2-3; len: 16; d_gene: .; abundance: .; CDR3nt: TGTGCCAGCAGCTCACTCTCCACCGGGGACACAGATACGCAGTATTTT; CDR3aa: CASSSLSTGDTDTQYF
v_gene: TRBV7-8; j_gene: TRBJ1-2; len: 12; d_gene: .; abundance: .; CDR3nt: TGTGTCAGCAGCTTGACCAGGAATGGCTACACCTTC; CDR3aa: CVSSLTRNGYTF
v_gene: TRBV5-6; j_gene: TRBJ2-7; len: 13; d_gene: TRBD1; abundance: .; CDR3nt: TGTGCCAGCAGCTTGCAGGGGGCCTACGAGCAGTACTTC; CDR3aa: CASSLQGAYEQYF
v_gene: TRBV5-1; j_gene: TRBJ2-7; len: 16; d_gene: TRBD1; abundance: .; CDR3nt: TGCGCCAGCAGCTCACGACAGGGTATGGAGTCCTACGAGCAGTACTTC; CDR3aa: CASSSRQGMESYEQYF
v_gene: TRBV6-6; j_gene: TRBJ1-5; len: 16; d_gene: .; abundance: once; CDR3nt: TGTGCCAGCAGTTACTCGTTCGGTCCGGGCAATCAGCCCCAGCATTTT; CDR3aa: CASSYSFGPGNQPQHF
v_gene: TRBV10-3; j_gene: TRBJ2-1; len: 15; d_gene: .; abundance: .; CDR3nt: TGTGCCATCAGTGAGCTCACGGGGGCCTACAATGAGCAGTTCTTC; CDR3aa: CAISELTGAYNEQFF
v_gene: TRBV2; j_gene: TRBJ1-5; len: 15; d_gene: .; abundance: .; CDR3nt: TGTGCCAGCAGTGAAAACCGGGACCTCTGGGAGCCCCAGCATTTT; CDR3aa: CASSENRDLWEPQHF
v_gene: TRBV7-8; j_gene: TRBJ2-1; len: 14; d_gene: .; abundance: .; CDR3nt: TGTGCCAGCAGCCAATACCCCGAACTAGGCGAGCAGTTCTTC; CDR3aa: CASSQYPELGEQFF
v_gene: TRBV6-5; j_gene: TRBJ2-2; len: 16; d_gene: .; abundance: .; CDR3nt: TGTGCCAGCAGTTACTCGGGGGACCCACGTGCCGGGGAGCTGTTTTTT; CDR3aa: CASSYSGDPRAGELFF
v_gene: TRBV5-1; j_gene: TRBJ1-2; len: 13; d_gene: TRBD1; abundance: .; CDR3nt: TGCGCCAGCAGCACGGGACAGGTCTATGGCTACACCTTC; CDR3aa: CASSTGQVYGYTF